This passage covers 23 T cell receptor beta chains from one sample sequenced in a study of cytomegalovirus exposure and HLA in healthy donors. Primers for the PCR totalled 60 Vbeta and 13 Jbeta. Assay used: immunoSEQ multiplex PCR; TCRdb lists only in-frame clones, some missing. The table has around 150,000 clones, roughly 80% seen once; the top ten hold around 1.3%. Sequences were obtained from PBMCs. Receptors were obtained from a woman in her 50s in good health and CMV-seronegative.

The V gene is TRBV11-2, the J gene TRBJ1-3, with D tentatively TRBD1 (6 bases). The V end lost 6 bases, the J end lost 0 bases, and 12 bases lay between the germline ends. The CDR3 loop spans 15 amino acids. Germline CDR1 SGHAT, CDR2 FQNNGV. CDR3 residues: CASSYRVSSGNTIYF. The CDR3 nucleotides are TGTGCCAGCAGTTACAGGGTTAGCTCTGGAAACACCATATATTTT. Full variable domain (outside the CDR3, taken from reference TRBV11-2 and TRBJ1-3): EAGVAQSPRYKIIEKRQSVAFWCNPISGHATLYWYQQILGQGPKLLIQFQNNGVVDDSQLPKDRFSAERLKGVDSTLKIQPAKLEDSAVYLCASSYRVSSGNTIYFGEGSWLTVV.

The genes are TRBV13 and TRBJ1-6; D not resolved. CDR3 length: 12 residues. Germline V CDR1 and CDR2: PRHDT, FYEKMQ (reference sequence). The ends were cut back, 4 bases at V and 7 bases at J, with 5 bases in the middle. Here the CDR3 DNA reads TGTGCCAGCAGCTACAAAAATTCACCCCTCCACTTT. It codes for CASSYKNSPLHF.

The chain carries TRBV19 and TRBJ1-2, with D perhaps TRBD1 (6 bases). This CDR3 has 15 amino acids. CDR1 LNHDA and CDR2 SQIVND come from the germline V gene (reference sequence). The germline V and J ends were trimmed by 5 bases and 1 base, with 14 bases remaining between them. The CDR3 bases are TGTGCCAGTAGTTCGGGGGGGCTGGGTAACTATGGCTACACCTTC. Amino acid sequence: CASSSGGLGNYGYTF.

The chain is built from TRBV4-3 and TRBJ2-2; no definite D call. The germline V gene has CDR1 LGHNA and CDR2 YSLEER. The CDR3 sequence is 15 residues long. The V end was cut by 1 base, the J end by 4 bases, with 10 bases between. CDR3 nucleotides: TGCGCCAGCAGCCAAGCGTACCCGGTCACCGGGGAGCTGTTTTTT. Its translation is CASSQAYPVTGELFF.

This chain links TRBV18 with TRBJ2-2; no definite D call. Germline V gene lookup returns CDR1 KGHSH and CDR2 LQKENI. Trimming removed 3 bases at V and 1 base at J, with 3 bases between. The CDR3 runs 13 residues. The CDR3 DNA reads TGTGCCAGCTCACCCATGAACACCGGGGAGCTGTTTTTT. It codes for CASSPMNTGELFF.

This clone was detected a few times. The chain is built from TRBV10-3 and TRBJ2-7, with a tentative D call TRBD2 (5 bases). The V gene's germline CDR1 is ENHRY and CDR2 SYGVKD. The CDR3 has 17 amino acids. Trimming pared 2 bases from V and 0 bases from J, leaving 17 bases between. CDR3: CAISERRRLKDSYEQYF. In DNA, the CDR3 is TGTGCCATCAGTGAGCGGAGGCGTTTAAAAGACTCCTACGAGCAGTACTTC.

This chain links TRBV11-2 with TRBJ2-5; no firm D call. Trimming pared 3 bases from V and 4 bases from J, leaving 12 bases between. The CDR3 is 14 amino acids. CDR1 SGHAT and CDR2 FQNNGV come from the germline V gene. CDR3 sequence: CASSFQVSGETQYF. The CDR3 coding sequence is TGTGCCAGCAGCTTTCAAGTTTCAGGAGAGACCCAGTACTTC.

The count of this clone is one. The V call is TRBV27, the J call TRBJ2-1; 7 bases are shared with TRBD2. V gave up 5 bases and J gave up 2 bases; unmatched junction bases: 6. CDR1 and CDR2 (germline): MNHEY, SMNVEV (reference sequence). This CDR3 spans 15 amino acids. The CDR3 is CASSRGTTAYNEQFF. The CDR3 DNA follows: TGTGCCAGCAGTAGAGGGACTACCGCCTACAATGAGCAGTTCTTC.

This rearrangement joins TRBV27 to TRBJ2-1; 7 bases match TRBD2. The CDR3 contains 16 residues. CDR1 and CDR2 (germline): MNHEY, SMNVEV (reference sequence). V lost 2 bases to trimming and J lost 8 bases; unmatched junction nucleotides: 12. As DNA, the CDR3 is TGTGCCAGCAGTTTAGAGGTGCGGGAGCGTGTCTATGAGCAGTTCTTC. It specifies CASSLEVRERVYEQFF.

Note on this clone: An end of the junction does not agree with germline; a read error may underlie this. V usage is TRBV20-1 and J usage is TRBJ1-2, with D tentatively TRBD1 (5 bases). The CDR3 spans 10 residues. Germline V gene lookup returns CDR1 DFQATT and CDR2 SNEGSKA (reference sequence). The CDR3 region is CSRLGQEPFF. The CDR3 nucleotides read TGCAGTAGACTGGGGCAGGAGCCTTTCTTC.

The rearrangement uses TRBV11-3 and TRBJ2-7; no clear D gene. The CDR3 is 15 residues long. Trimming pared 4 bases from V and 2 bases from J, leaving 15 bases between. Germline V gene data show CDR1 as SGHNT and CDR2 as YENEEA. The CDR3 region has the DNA TGTGCCAGCAGCTGCGCCTGGGCTCAAGCCTACGAGCAGTACTTC. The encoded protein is CASSCAWAQAYEQYF.

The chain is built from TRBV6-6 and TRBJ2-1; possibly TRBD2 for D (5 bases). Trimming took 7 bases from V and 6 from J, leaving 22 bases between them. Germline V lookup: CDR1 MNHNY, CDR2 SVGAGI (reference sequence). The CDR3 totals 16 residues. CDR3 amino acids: CASTDPGGSGGNEQFF. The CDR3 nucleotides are TGTGCCAGCACCGACCCGGGCGGAAGCGGAGGCAATGAGCAGTTCTTC.

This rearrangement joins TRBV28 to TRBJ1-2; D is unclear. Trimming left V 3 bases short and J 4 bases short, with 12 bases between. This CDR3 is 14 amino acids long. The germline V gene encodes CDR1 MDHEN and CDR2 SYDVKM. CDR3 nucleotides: TGTGCCAGCAGTTTTGTTACGGCGGGCTATGGCTACACCTTC. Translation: CASSFVTAGYGYTF.

DNA for the CDR3: TGTGCCAGCAGCTTGGCCGGGAACCAACAAGAGACCCAGTACTTC. Translated: CASSLAGNQQETQYF. J is TRBJ2-5 and V is TRBV5-8, with a tentative D call TRBD2 (5 bases). The CDR3 has 15 residues. Trimming shortened V by 0 bases and J by 2 bases, and 11 bases separated the two germline ends. Germline CDR1 and CDR2: SGHTS and YDEGEE.

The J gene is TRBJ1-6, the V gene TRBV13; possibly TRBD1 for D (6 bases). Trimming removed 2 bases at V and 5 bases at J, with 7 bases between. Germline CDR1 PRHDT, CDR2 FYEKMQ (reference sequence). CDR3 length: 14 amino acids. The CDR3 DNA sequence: TGTGCCAGCAGCTTACAGGGGAATAATTCACCCCTCCACTTT. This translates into CASSLQGNNSPLHF.

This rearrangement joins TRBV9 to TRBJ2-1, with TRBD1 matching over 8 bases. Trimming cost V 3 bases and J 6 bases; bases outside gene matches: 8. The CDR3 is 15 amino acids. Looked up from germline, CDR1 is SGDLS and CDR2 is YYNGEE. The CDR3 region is CASSEQGALGNEQFF. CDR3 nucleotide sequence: TGTGCCAGCAGCGAGCAGGGGGCTCTCGGCAATGAGCAGTTCTTC.

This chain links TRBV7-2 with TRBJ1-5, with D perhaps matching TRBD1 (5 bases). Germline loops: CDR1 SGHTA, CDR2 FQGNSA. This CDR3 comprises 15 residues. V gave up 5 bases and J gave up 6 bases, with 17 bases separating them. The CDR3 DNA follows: TGTGCCAGCAGCCCCCAGGGAGGGGTAGGTCAGCCCCAGCATTTT. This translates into CASSPQGGVGQPQHF.

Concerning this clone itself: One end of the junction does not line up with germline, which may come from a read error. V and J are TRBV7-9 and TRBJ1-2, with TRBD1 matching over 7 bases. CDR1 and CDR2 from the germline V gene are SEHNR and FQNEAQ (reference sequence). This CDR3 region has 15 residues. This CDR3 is CSSSLGGTGDYGYTF. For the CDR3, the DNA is TGTTCCAGCAGCTTAGGAGGTACAGGGGACTATGGCTACACCTTC.

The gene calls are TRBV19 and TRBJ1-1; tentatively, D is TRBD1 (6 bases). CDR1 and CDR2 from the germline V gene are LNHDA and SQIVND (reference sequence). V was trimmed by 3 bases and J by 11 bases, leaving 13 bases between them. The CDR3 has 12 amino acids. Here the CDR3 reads CASSIDGGHAFF. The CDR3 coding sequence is TGTGCCAGTAGTATCGACGGGGGGCATGCTTTCTTT. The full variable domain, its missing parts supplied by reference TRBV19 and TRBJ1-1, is DGGITQSPKYLFRKEGQNVTLSCEQNLNHDAMYWYRQDPGQGLRLIYYSQIVNDFQKGDIAEGYSVSREKKESFPLTVTSAQKNPTAFYLCASSIDGGHAFFGQGTRLTVV.

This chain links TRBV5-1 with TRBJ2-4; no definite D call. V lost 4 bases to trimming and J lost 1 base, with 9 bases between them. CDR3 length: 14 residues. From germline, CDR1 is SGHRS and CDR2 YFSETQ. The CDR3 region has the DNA TGCGCCAGCAGCCGTGAGTACGCCAAAAACATTCAGTACTTC. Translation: CASSREYAKNIQYF.

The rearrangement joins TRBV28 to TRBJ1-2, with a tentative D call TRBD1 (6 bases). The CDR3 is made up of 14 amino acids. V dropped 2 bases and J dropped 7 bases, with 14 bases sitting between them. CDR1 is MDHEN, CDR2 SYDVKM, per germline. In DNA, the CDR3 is TGTGCCAGCAGTTTAAACAGGGCCCTCTCTGGCTACACCTTC. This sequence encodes CASSLNRALSGYTF.

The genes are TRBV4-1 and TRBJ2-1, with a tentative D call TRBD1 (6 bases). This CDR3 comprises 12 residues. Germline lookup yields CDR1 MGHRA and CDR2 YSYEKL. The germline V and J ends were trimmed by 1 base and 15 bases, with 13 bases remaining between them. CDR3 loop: CASSQGLGHLFF. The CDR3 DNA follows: TGCGCCAGCAGCCAAGGCTTGGGACATTTGTTCTTC.

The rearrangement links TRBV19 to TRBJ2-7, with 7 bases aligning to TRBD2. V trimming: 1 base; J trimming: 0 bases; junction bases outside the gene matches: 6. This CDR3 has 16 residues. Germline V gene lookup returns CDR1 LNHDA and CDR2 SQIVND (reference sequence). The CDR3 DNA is TGTGCCAGTAGTATAGGGAGCGGGACGAGCTCCTACGAGCAGTACTTC. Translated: CASSIGSGTSSYEQYF.